Below, 21 T cell receptor beta chains from the same sample are listed, as sequenced in a study of molecular identifiers for immune sequencing clone quantification. Using its own MiXCR run on the PCR reads, TCRdb lists one record per CDR3 protein. Of roughly 630,000 distinct CDR3 sequences in the sample, 25% are singletons; the top ten hold around 0.78%. The sample taken for sequencing was naive CD8+ T cells from blood, with Jurkat cell RNA spiked in. Subset: FACS-sorted CD8+CD4-CCR7+CD45RA+ naive T cells. All receptors derive from a human donor in good health. Some libraries in this study had Jurkat cell RNA spiked in.

In this sample, this clonotype turned up many times. This chain connects TRBV7-9 to TRBJ2-7; D may be TRBD2 (7 bases). CDR3 length: 15 amino acids. Germline CDR1 SEHNR, CDR2 FQNEAQ (reference sequence). The V end lost 3 bases, the J end lost 0 bases, and 12 bases lay between the germline ends. As DNA, the CDR3 is TGTGCCAGCAGCTTGGGCGGGGGCCTCTCCTACGAGCAGTACTTC. It specifies CASSLGGGLSYEQYF.

This chain connects TRBV19 to TRBJ1-6, with unresolved D. There are 12 residues in the CDR3. V lost 6 bases to trimming and J lost 13 bases, with 13 bases between them. The germline V gene encodes CDR1 LNHDA and CDR2 SQIVND (reference sequence). The CDR3 loop reads CASRDLGSPLHF. In nucleotides, the CDR3 is TGTGCCAGTAGGGACCTGGGGTCGCCCCTCCACTTT. The whole variable domain, filled in from reference TRBV19 and TRBJ1-6, reads DGGITQSPKYLFRKEGQNVTLSCEQNLNHDAMYWYRQDPGQGLRLIYYSQIVNDFQKGDIAEGYSVSREKKESFPLTVTSAQKNPTAFYLCASRDLGSPLHFGNGTRLTVT.

Of note for this clonotype: This may stem from a read error, because a much larger clone lies one nucleotide away. The V call is TRBV2, the J call TRBJ2-3; tentative D call: TRBD1 (6 bases). V was pared by 8 bases and J by 3 bases, with 18 bases between. CDR1 and CDR2 (germline): SNHLY, FYNNEI. This CDR3 spans 15 amino acids. The CDR3 reads CASGLVGARTDTQYF. CDR3 nucleotides: TGTGCCAGCGGCCTCGTGGGGGCGCGGACAGATACGCAGTATTTT. Supplemented by reference TRBV2 and TRBJ2-3, the full variable domain reads EPEVTQTPSHQVTQMGQEVILRCVPISNHLYFYWYRQILGQKVEFLVSFYNNEISEKSEIFDDQFSVERPDGSNFTLKIRSTKLEDSAMYFCASGLVGARTDTQYFGPGTRLTVL.

This clonotype was seen a few times. V is TRBV4-3 and J is TRBJ2-7, with 10 bases fitting TRBD1. The V gene end was trimmed by 0 bases and the J gene end by 1 base; junction bases not matched to a gene: 9. Per the germline V gene, CDR1 is LGHNA and CDR2 is YSLEER. The CDR3 sequence is 18 residues long. The CDR3: CASSQDHEGQGGSYEQYF. The CDR3 DNA is TGCGCCAGCAGCCAAGACCATGAAGGACAGGGGGGGTCCTACGAGCAGTACTTC.

This sequence joins TRBV20-1 and TRBJ2-7; D not certain. The CDR3 is 14 residues long. V was pared by 2 bases and J by 3 bases, with 14 bases between. Germline V gene data show CDR1 as DFQATT and CDR2 as SNEGSKA (reference sequence). The CDR3 sequence is CSARNKSALYEQYF. CDR3 DNA sequence: TGCAGTGCTAGAAATAAATCGGCTCTCTACGAGCAGTACTTC.

The rearrangement links TRBV5-6 to TRBJ2-7; 14 bases match TRBD2. Germline CDR1 and CDR2: SGHDT and YYEEEE. The CDR3 runs 16 residues. V shed 3 bases, J shed 3 bases, and the junction held 5 bases outside the gene matches. The CDR3 DNA sequence: TGTGCCAGCAGCTGGGGGACTAGCGGGAGTTACTACGAGCAGTACTTC. Translated: CASSWGTSGSYYEQYF.

Worth noting for this clonotype: One junction end disagrees with the germline gene, perhaps due to a read error. The chain has TRBV7-9 and TRBJ1-5; D possibly corresponds to TRBD1 (6 bases). The CDR3 spans 13 residues. Germline V CDR1 and CDR2: SEHNR, FQNEAQ (reference sequence). The CDR3 DNA follows: TGTGCCAGCAGCCCAGAGGGGGATCAGCCCCAGCAGTTT. Translation: CASSPEGDQPQQF.

V usage is TRBV6-2 or TRBV6-3 and J usage is TRBJ2-1; D is perhaps TRBD1 or TRBD2 (5 bases each). The CDR3 is made up of 15 amino acids. Germline-derived CDR1 and CDR2 are MNHEY and SVGEGT. The V gene lost 5 bases and the J gene lost 2 bases, with 13 bases spanning the gap. The CDR3 sequence: CASSGPGRTYNEQFF. CDR3 sequence (DNA): TGTGCCAGCAGTGGGCCGGGACGAACCTACAATGAGCAGTTCTTC.

This clonotype was seen repeatedly, ten times or more. This rearrangement joins TRBV12-3 or TRBV12-4 to TRBJ1-1; tentative D call: TRBD1 (5 bases). Trimming left V 1 base short and J 8 bases short, with 8 bases between. The CDR3 runs 12 residues. Here the CDR3 DNA reads TGTGCCAGCAGTTTAGTTAGGGGCGAAGCTTTCTTT. Its translation: CASSLVRGEAFF.

This clonotype was seen more than once but under ten times. The chain carries TRBV7-9 and TRBJ1-5; D perhaps matches TRBD1 (6 bases). The CDR3 loop spans 14 amino acids. Between the trimmed V and J ends, which lost 5 bases and 7 bases, there was a span of 15 bases. From germline, CDR1 is SEHNR and CDR2 FQNEAQ (reference sequence). As DNA, the CDR3 is TGTGCCAGCAGCAACACAGGGTTAGAGCAGCCCCAGCATTTT. Its protein product is CASSNTGLEQPQHF.

This clonotype was counted at least ten times. The rearrangement joins TRBV24-1 to TRBJ2-3; the D is unclear. Deletions cut 3 bases from V and 0 bases from J, with 6 bases between. From germline, CDR1 is KGHDR and CDR2 SFDVKD. The CDR3 totals 14 residues. CDR3 in amino acids: CATSDGVSTDTQYF. For the CDR3, the DNA is TGTGCCACCAGTGATGGAGTTAGCACAGATACGCAGTATTTT.

This clonotype appeared many times. The rearrangement uses TRBV5-5 and TRBJ2-7, with a tentative D call TRBD1 (6 bases). Trimming cost V 4 bases and J 7 bases, with 27 bases left between them. CDR1 and CDR2 (germline): SGHKS, YYEKEE (reference sequence). CDR3 length equals 17 residues. CDR3 in amino acids: CASSPGVGAPLLEEQYF. For the CDR3, the DNA is TGTGCCAGCAGCCCGGGTGTGGGGGCACCACTACTGGAAGAGCAGTACTTC.

To note about this clonotype: A much larger clonotype is one base distant, so this may be a read error. The J gene is TRBJ2-2, the V gene TRBV7-9; tentative D call: TRBD2 (6 bases). This CDR3 spans 16 amino acids. Germline CDR1 is SEHNR and CDR2 is FQNEAQ (reference sequence). This chain's CDR3 is CASSLPVREDTGEPFF. CDR3 coding DNA: TGTGCCAGCAGCTTACCGGTCAGGGAGGACACCGGGGAGCCGTTTTTT.

About this clonotype itself: A junction boundary mismatches the germline segment, possibly from a read error. This chain uses TRBV4-1 with TRBJ2-5; 10 bases are a match to TRBD2. The CDR3 extends over 15 amino acids. CDR1 MGHRA and CDR2 YSYEKL come from the germline V gene. The CDR3: CVSSQAGGPGETQYF. CDR3 in DNA: TGCGTCAGCAGCCAAGCGGGGGGGCCGGGAGAGACCCAGTACTTC.

This clonotype was detected a few times. The V and J genes are TRBV18 and TRBJ2-2; D gene ambiguous. This CDR3 has 16 residues. The V end lost 3 bases, the J end lost 9 bases, and 20 bases lay between the germline ends. Germline V lookup: CDR1 KGHSH, CDR2 LQKENI. The CDR3 region has the DNA TGTGCCAGCTCACCCTTGGCGACTGCCCACAGCCGGGAGCTGTTTTTT. Translating it yields CASSPLATAHSRELFF.

This clonotype was found many times. The chain carries TRBV4-3 and TRBJ1-4, with D possibly TRBD1 on 5 matching bases. The germline V and J ends were trimmed by 3 bases and 6 bases, with 17 bases remaining between them. CDR3 length: 16 amino acids. The germline V gene has CDR1 LGHNA and CDR2 YSLEER. CDR3 sequence: CASSQDRRGSYEKLFF. DNA of the CDR3: TGCGCCAGCAGCCAGGACCGAAGGGGTTCCTATGAAAAACTGTTTTTT.

In this sample, this clonotype turned up once. This sequence may be a read error, since a much larger clone differs from it by one base. The genes are TRBV2 and TRBJ1-1; D is uncertain. CDR1 and CDR2 from the germline V gene are SNHLY and FYNNEI. The CDR3 covers 11 residues. Trimming left V 8 bases short and J 6 bases short, with 10 bases between. The CDR3 sequence: CASYTGPEAFF. Here the CDR3 DNA reads TGTGCCAGCTACACCGGCCCTGAAGCTTTCTTT.

This clonotype has at least ten counts. J is TRBJ1-5 and V is TRBV18; D possibly corresponds to TRBD1 (5 bases). V was clipped by 2 bases and J by 7 bases, with 12 bases between them. CDR1 and CDR2 (germline): KGHSH, LQKENI. The CDR3 totals 14 residues. CDR3 sequence: CASSPMGDRQPQHF. CDR3 bases: TGTGCCAGCTCACCAATGGGGGATCGGCAGCCCCAGCATTTT.

The rearrangement joins TRBV6-2 or TRBV6-3 to TRBJ1-1; maybe TRBD1 (5 bases). This CDR3 comprises 15 residues. V was trimmed by 2 bases and J by 7 bases, leaving 17 bases between them. Germline V gene sequence: CDR1 MNHEY, CDR2 SVGEGT. CDR3 nucleotide sequence: TGTGCCAGCAGTTACCCCGGGGGGGACGAAATTGAAGCTTTCTTT. Translated: CASSYPGGDEIEAFF.

A remark on this clonotype: A much larger clone differs from this one at a single base, so this may be a read error. The chain couples TRBV4-3 to TRBJ2-7; 7 bases match TRBD2. The CDR3 length is 15 residues. J lost 0 bases, V lost 1 base, and 3 bases had no gene match. Germline lookup yields CDR1 LGHNA and CDR2 YSLEER. In DNA, the CDR3 is TGCGCCAGCAGCCAAGGAGCGGGGAGCTCCTACGAGCAGTACTTC. It specifies CASSQGAGSSYEQYF.

The table lists this clonotype with a count of one. This chain uses TRBV9 with TRBJ2-1, with unresolved D. The length of the CDR3 is 16 residues. Trimming shortened V by 0 bases and J by 0 bases, and 10 bases separated the two germline ends. Germline V gene sequence: CDR1 SGDLS, CDR2 YYNGEE. The chain's CDR3 is CASSVEEDGSYNEQFF. For the CDR3, the DNA is TGTGCCAGCAGCGTAGAAGAGGACGGCTCCTACAATGAGCAGTTCTTC.